The 13 T cell receptor beta chains below come from one sample, sequenced in a study of OX40 agonist ivuxolimab in advanced cancers. Using immunoSEQ multiplex PCR, the repertoire was profiled, and TCRdb retains in-frame clones only, with some absent. The repertoire consists of tens of thousands of clones, with roughly 84% occurring once and the leading ten covering 2.5% to 3%. The sample here was CD4+ or CD8+ T cells sorted from blood, taken in a trial of the OX40 agonist ivuxolimab. The receptors originated from an adult with an advanced solid tumor such as melanoma, head and neck, liver or kidney cancer.

This chain uses TRBV18 with TRBJ1-6; a weak D match, TRBD1 (6 bases). Per the germline V gene, CDR1 is KGHSH and CDR2 is LQKENI. This CDR3 spans 15 amino acids. With 6 bases removed from V and 5 bases from J, the gap between germline ends came to 14 bases. The CDR3 sequence is CASSPGGDNNSPLHF. The CDR3 nucleotides are TGTGCCAGCTCCCCGGGAGGGGACAATAATTCACCCCTCCACTTT.

J is TRBJ2-1 and V is TRBV14, with 15 bases aligning to TRBD2. The CDR3 spans 16 residues. The germline CDR1 and CDR2 sequences are SGHDN and FVKESK. V lost 3 bases to trimming and J lost 5 bases; unmatched junction nucleotides: 2. The CDR3 loop reads CASSQGLAGGNNEQFF. CDR3 nucleotides: TGTGCCAGCAGCCAGGGACTAGCGGGGGGAAACAATGAGCAGTTCTTC.

The chain combines TRBV7-3 with TRBJ2-5, with TRBD2 identical over 7 bases. The V and J ends lost 5 bases and 2 bases, in that order; junction bases with no gene match: 8. Per the germline V gene, CDR1 is SGHTA and CDR2 is FQGTGA. The CDR3 loop spans 15 amino acids. CDR3 sequence reads: CASSRWGEGQETQYF. The CDR3 DNA follows: TGTGCCAGCAGCCGATGGGGGGAGGGTCAAGAGACCCAGTACTTC.

The gene calls are TRBV30 and TRBJ1-5; D not resolved. This CDR3 is 10 amino acids long. Trimming removed 6 bases at V and 6 bases at J, with 6 bases between. Germline CDR1 is GTSNPN and CDR2 is SVGIG (reference sequence). DNA for the CDR3: TGTGCCTGCCTGGGTCAGCCCCAGCATTTT. This gives the protein CACLGQPQHF.

The chain uses TRBV5-1 and TRBJ2-3; D is unclear. The CDR3 loop spans 13 amino acids. Trimming took 1 base from V and 2 from J, leaving 5 bases between them. Germline V gives CDR1 SGHRS, CDR2 YFSETQ. This CDR3 is CASSLSATDTQYF. Here the CDR3 DNA reads TGCGCCAGCAGCTTGAGCGCCACAGATACGCAGTATTTT.

The V call is TRBV30, the J call TRBJ2-3; the match to TRBD2 covers 11 bases. The CDR3 is 15 residues long. V lost 3 bases and J lost 3; bases outside the gene matches: 5. Germline CDR1 and CDR2: GTSNPN and SVGIG (reference sequence). CDR3 loop: CAWRAGTSGTDTQYF. The CDR3, as DNA: TGTGCCTGGAGAGCCGGGACTAGCGGTACAGATACGCAGTATTTT.

The V gene is TRBV7-3, the J gene TRBJ1-1; D remains ambiguous. CDR3 size: 16 residues. Germline V lookup: CDR1 SGHTA, CDR2 FQGTGA. The V and J ends lost 4 bases and 4 bases respectively, with 19 bases between them. CDR3 coding DNA: TGTGCCAGCAGCTCAGGAGGGTCGGGAGGGTTCACTGAAGCTTTCTTT. Amino acid sequence: CASSSGGSGGFTEAFF.

The rearrangement joins TRBV25-1 to TRBJ2-1; D possibly uses TRBD1 or TRBD2 (5 bases each). The CDR3 has 15 residues. V was cut by 2 bases and J by 4 bases, with 12 bases left in between. CDR1 is MGHDK and CDR2 is SYGVNS in the germline V gene. CDR3 protein: CASSEGTMGYNEQFF. In nucleotides, the CDR3 is TGTGCCAGCAGTGAAGGGACCATGGGATACAATGAGCAGTTCTTC.

The rearrangement uses TRBV30 and TRBJ1-4; unclear D gene. Between the trimmed V and J ends, which lost 0 bases and 6 bases, there was a span of 8 bases. The CDR3 runs 13 residues. The germline V gene encodes CDR1 GTSNPN and CDR2 SVGIG (reference sequence). The CDR3: CAWSVGPHEKLFF. CDR3 bases: TGTGCCTGGAGTGTTGGACCCCATGAAAAACTGTTTTTT.

This chain uses TRBV28 with TRBJ2-3; D is possibly TRBD1 (5 bases). This CDR3 has 16 residues. Germline V gene sequence: CDR1 MDHEN, CDR2 SYDVKM. V was clipped by 1 base and J by 0 bases, with 11 bases between them. The CDR3 nucleotides are TGTGCCAGCAGTTTATATGGAACAGGCAGCACAGATACGCAGTATTTT. Protein product: CASSLYGTGSTDTQYF. Looking up the rest from reference TRBV28 and TRBJ2-3 gives the full variable domain: DVKVTQSSRYLVKRTGEKVFLECVQDMDHENMFWYRQDPGLGLRLIYFSYDVKMKEKGDIPEGYSVSREKKERFSLILESASTNQTSMYLCASSLYGTGSTDTQYFGPGTRLTVL.

This chain links TRBV7-7 with TRBJ2-1; 9 bases align to TRBD2. CDR3 size: 15 residues. Germline CDR1 reads SSHAT; CDR2 reads FNYEAQ (reference sequence). The V segment lost 5 bases and the J segment 4 bases; nucleotides outside the gene matches: 6. CDR3 protein: CASSPTSGMYNEQFF. For the CDR3, the DNA is TGTGCCAGCAGCCCGACTAGCGGAATGTACAATGAGCAGTTCTTC.

The rearrangement uses TRBV28 and TRBJ1-5; D call uncertain. Germline-derived CDR1 and CDR2 are MDHEN and SYDVKM. V lost 7 bases and J lost 7, with 17 bases in between. This CDR3 spans 14 amino acids. The CDR3 sequence: CASTTERIGQPQHF. The CDR3 bases are TGTGCCAGCACCACCGAAAGGATTGGACAGCCCCAGCATTTT.

The genes are TRBV10-2 and TRBJ2-2; the D gene is possibly TRBD2 (5 bases). With 6 bases removed from V and 7 bases from J, the gap between germline ends came to 18 bases. CDR1 and CDR2 (germline): WSHSY, SAAADI. CDR3 length equals 15 residues. CDR3: CASRGSGHGLGELFF. The CDR3 nucleotides are TGCGCCAGCAGAGGGAGTGGGCACGGGCTCGGGGAGCTGTTTTTT.